This passage covers 23 T cell receptor beta chains from one sample sequenced in a study of blood T cell repertoires in COVID-19. Assay: immunoSEQ multiplex PCR; the TCRdb copy retains only in-frame clones and omits some. Of some 270,000 clones listed, roughly 86% are singletons. Specimen: peripheral blood. The receptors were sampled from a man between 40 and 49 years old with active or convalescent COVID-19.

The chain employs TRBV27 and TRBJ2-1; 13 bases match TRBD2. The CDR3 contains 18 residues. After removal of 3 bases from V and 8 bases from J, the junction contained 13 bases not matched to a gene. Germline CDR1 MNHEY, CDR2 SMNVEV (reference sequence). CDR3 bases: TGTGCCAGCAGTTTTAGGCGGACTAGCGGGAGAGTTAGGGATGAGCAGTTCTTC. As protein: CASSFRRTSGRVRDEQFF.

This rearrangement joins TRBV19 to TRBJ2-3; 10 bases fit TRBD1. Trimming removed 5 bases from V and 3 bases from J; junction bases left unmatched: 8. CDR1 LNHDA and CDR2 SQIVND come from the germline V gene (reference sequence). The CDR3 is made up of 16 amino acids. Written as DNA, the CDR3 is TGTGCCAGTAGTGCAGGGACAGGGGTGTGGACAGATACGCAGTATTTT. Encoded protein: CASSAGTGVWTDTQYF.

The V and J genes are TRBV13 and TRBJ1-2; 7 bases are shared with TRBD1. The CDR3 totals 15 residues. Germline CDR1 and CDR2: PRHDT and FYEKMQ (reference sequence). V dropped 5 bases and J dropped 2; count of bases not matched to a gene: 8. The CDR3 sequence is CASSRLTGPNYGYTF. CDR3 sequence (DNA): TGTGCCAGCAGCCGTCTGACAGGGCCGAACTATGGCTACACCTTC.

The genes are TRBV3-1 (or the pseudogene TRBV3-2) and TRBJ2-7; the D gene is possibly TRBD2 (6 bases). The CDR3 spans 14 residues. Trimming stripped 1 base from V and 5 bases from J, with 12 bases between. CDR1 and CDR2 (germline): LGHDT, YNNKEL (reference sequence). The CDR3 spells CASSQGDSTDEQYF. The CDR3 nucleotides are TGTGCCAGCAGCCAAGGGGACTCGACGGACGAGCAGTACTTC.

The chain links TRBV18 to TRBJ2-5; D is unclear. V was clipped by 0 bases and J by 3 bases, with 8 bases between them. The CDR3 contains 14 residues. Germline V gene sequence: CDR1 KGHSH, CDR2 LQKENI. Written as DNA, the CDR3 is TGTGCCAGCTCACCACCTCCAGGCGAAGAGACCCAGTACTTC. Its translation: CASSPPPGEETQYF. The entire variable domain, with the rest obtained from reference TRBV18 and TRBJ2-5, is as follows: NAGVMQNPRHLVRRRGQEARLRCSPMKGHSHVYWYRQLPEEGLKFMVYLQKENIIDESGMPKERFSAEFPKEGPSILRIQQVVRGDSAAYFCASSPPPGEETQYFGPGTRLLVL.

This clone was seen once. The CDR3 bases are TGCAGCGGGTCCAGGGCTGCTTGGGGCTACACCTTC. It specifies CSGSRAAWGYTF. This sequence joins TRBV29-1 and TRBJ1-2, with a possible D match to TRBD1 (5 bases). The ends were cut back, 7 bases at V and 8 bases at J, with 17 bases in the middle. The germline V gene encodes CDR1 SQVTM and CDR2 ANQGSEA. This CDR3 is 12 amino acids long.

The chain uses TRBV18 and TRBJ1-1, with 12 bases matching TRBD1. CDR1 and CDR2 from the germline V gene are KGHSH and LQKENI. CDR3 length: 17 residues. J gave up 5 bases and V 8 bases, and 15 bases lay outside the gene matches. The CDR3 here is CASRSRGQGAGLTEAFF. Here the CDR3 DNA reads TGTGCCAGCCGTTCCAGGGGACAGGGGGCCGGTTTAACTGAAGCTTTCTTT.

This chain joins TRBV30 and TRBJ2-3, with a tentative D call TRBD2 (5 bases). V lost 2 bases to trimming and J lost 4 bases, with 19 bases between them. This CDR3 has 16 amino acids. From germline, CDR1 is GTSNPN and CDR2 SVGIG (reference sequence). This CDR3 reads CAWSLAPGVAADTQYF. The CDR3 DNA reads as TGTGCCTGGAGTCTCGCCCCCGGGGTCGCCGCAGATACGCAGTATTTT.

The chain has TRBV10-1 and TRBJ2-3; TRBD1 might be the D (6 bases). Trimming took 4 bases from V and 7 from J, leaving 6 bases between them. The germline V gene has CDR1 WNHNN and CDR2 SYGVQD (reference sequence). This CDR3 comprises 11 residues. As DNA, the CDR3 is TGCGCCAGCAGTGGGGGGCATACGCAGTATTTT. This encodes CASSGGHTQYF.

This clone was detected only a few times. The chain combines TRBV4-1 with TRBJ2-7; 13 positions agree with TRBD2. CDR1 and CDR2 from the germline V gene are MGHRA and YSYEKL. V was pared by 1 base and J by 4 bases, with 1 base of the junction left unmatched. The CDR3 consists of 15 residues. CDR3 residues: CASSQGTSGGYEQYF. Here the CDR3 DNA reads TGCGCCAGCAGCCAAGGGACTAGCGGGGGATACGAGCAGTACTTC.

V gene TRBV28 combines with J gene TRBJ2-1; possible D gene TRBD2, 5 bases. The CDR3 runs 13 residues. V lost 6 bases and J lost 6, with 12 bases in between. The germline gives CDR1 MDHEN, CDR2 SYDVKM. In DNA form, the CDR3 reads TGTGCCAGCAGCTTCGGGGTCGGCAATGAGCAGTTCTTC. Protein: CASSFGVGNEQFF.

V usage is TRBV2 and J usage is TRBJ2-1; the match to TRBD1 covers 7 bases. V lost 7 bases to trimming and J lost 2 bases; unmatched junction nucleotides: 14. The CDR3 sequence is 17 residues long. Germline-derived CDR1 and CDR2 are SNHLY and FYNNEI. CDR3 region: CASTKGADPRPYNEQFF. CDR3 coding DNA: TGTGCCAGCACCAAGGGGGCCGATCCCCGCCCCTACAATGAGCAGTTCTTC.

The chain uses TRBV6-1 and TRBJ2-5; D uncertain. The CDR3 is 15 amino acids. Trimming shortened V by 2 bases and J by 1 base, and 11 bases separated the two germline ends. Per the germline V gene, CDR1 is MNHNS and CDR2 is SASEGT. In DNA form, the CDR3 reads TGTGCCAGCAGTGAACGGCAGGCAGTCCAAGAGACCCAGTACTTC. Protein: CASSERQAVQETQYF.

The CDR3 region is CATRASSSEKLFF. CDR3 DNA sequence: TGTGCCACCCGCGCTTCTTCGTCTGAAAAACTGTTTTTT. The V call is TRBV24-1, the J call TRBJ1-4, with unresolved D. V shed 9 bases and J shed 7 bases, with 14 bases lying between them. The germline V gene has CDR1 KGHDR and CDR2 SFDVKD. The CDR3 runs 13 residues.

This rearrangement joins TRBV5-1 to TRBJ1-1, with D hard to call. With 6 bases removed from V and 2 bases from J, the gap between germline ends came to 11 bases. CDR3 length: 13 residues. Per the germline V gene, CDR1 is SGHRS and CDR2 is YFSETQ. As DNA, the CDR3 is TGCGCCAGCAAGATAGACACTAACACTGAAGCTTTCTTT. This translates into CASKIDTNTEAFF.

A word on this clone: An end of the junction does not agree with germline; a read error may underlie this. V gene TRBV12-3 or TRBV12-4 combines with J gene TRBJ2-7; TRBD2 aligns across 9 bases. The length of the CDR3 is 11 residues. The DNA for the CDR3 is TGTGCCAGCAGTTTGTGGACTAGCGTTGCCTTC. Its translation: CASSLWTSVAF.

In DNA form, the CDR3 reads TGTGCCTGCATCTACAATGAGCAGTTCTTC. Protein: CACIYNEQFF. The V and J genes are TRBV30 and TRBJ2-1; D ambiguous. The germline V gene encodes CDR1 GTSNPN and CDR2 SVGIG (reference sequence). Trimming stripped 6 bases from V and 3 bases from J, with 3 bases between. This CDR3 spans 10 amino acids.

DNA of the CDR3: TGTGCCAGCAGCTCGACAGGTTTTGGCTACACCTTC. Translating it yields CASSSTGFGYTF. The genes are TRBV11-2 and TRBJ1-2, with D tentatively TRBD1 (6 bases). CDR3 length: 12 amino acids. Germline V lookup: CDR1 SGHAT, CDR2 FQNNGV. Trimming took off 4 bases at V and 7 bases at J, with 10 bases between the two ends.

The gene calls are TRBV29-1 and TRBJ2-2, with D maybe TRBD1 (5 bases). Trimming removed 6 bases from V and 1 base from J, with 6 bases in between. CDR3 length: 12 amino acids. Per germline, CDR1 SQVTM and CDR2 ANQGSEA. This chain's CDR3 is CSVDKNTGELFF. The CDR3 DNA reads TGCAGCGTGGACAAGAACACCGGGGAGCTGTTTTTT.

The chain carries TRBV10-3 and TRBJ1-1; weak D call: TRBD1 (5 bases). Germline V gene sequence: CDR1 ENHRY, CDR2 SYGVKD. This CDR3 region has 13 residues. V was cut by 6 bases and J by 6 bases, with 14 bases left in between. This CDR3 is CAISHPREPEAFF. The CDR3 DNA reads TGTGCCATCAGCCACCCCAGGGAACCTGAAGCTTTCTTT.

The chain joins TRBV11-2 to TRBJ1-2; the match to TRBD1 covers 7 bases. Germline loops: CDR1 SGHAT, CDR2 FQNNGV. The V segment lost 3 bases and the J segment 8 bases; nucleotides outside the gene matches: 9. There are 14 residues in the CDR3. Here the CDR3 reads CASSFSQGDSGYTF. The CDR3 DNA is TGTGCCAGCAGCTTTTCGCAAGGGGACAGCGGCTACACCTTC.

This rearrangement joins TRBV5-1 to TRBJ1-5; D is uncertain. This CDR3 is 13 amino acids long. The V end was cut by 3 bases, the J end by 5 bases, with 9 bases between. The germline CDR1 and CDR2 sequences are SGHRS and YFSETQ. Here the CDR3 reads CASSWNGDQPQHF. The CDR3 DNA is TGCGCCAGCAGCTGGAACGGGGATCAGCCCCAGCATTTT.

V gene TRBV6-5 combines with J gene TRBJ2-7; maybe TRBD1 (5 bases). The V end was cut by 6 bases, the J end by 5 bases, with 14 bases between. Germline loops: CDR1 MNHEY, CDR2 SVGAGI. This CDR3 comprises 13 residues. DNA for the CDR3: TGTGCCAGCAGCCCAAGGGTAGGGGACGAGCAGTACTTC. This codes for CASSPRVGDEQYF.